This TCR beta chain originates from a study of beta chain features in type 1 diabetes. Study-level findings and limits: Moderate but significant shortening of TCRB CDR3s was recorded in all four CD4+ subsets from Type 1 diabetes patients. A greater similarity of naive, central memory and Treg TCRB repertoires was seen among patients than among healthy donors.

Since all of the isolated RNA was reverse transcribed, expressed TCRB transcripts were what got sequenced. TCRdb's table, derived via immunoSEQ multiplex PCR, lists solely in-frame clones and lacks some. The sample has some 330,000 clones, 10% to 15% seen once; the top ten hold around 0.0099%. Concerning this clone itself: The antigen remains undetermined.

Germline CDR1 reads SGHTA; CDR2 reads FQGNSA. CDR3 length equals 15 residues. V dropped 6 bases and J dropped 4 bases, with 16 bases sitting between them. The authors took one heparinised blood draw, averaging approximately 0.12 L, from each donor. Purity above 95% was achieved in all sorted populations. V is TRBV7-2 and J is TRBJ2-1; possible D gene TRBD2, 6 bases. Sequencing used naive CD4+ T cells from blood. The sequence came from a woman between 18 and 30 years old with type 1 diabetes. The CDR3 protein is CASRGLEAGYNEQFF. The CDR3 bases are TGTGCCAGCAGAGGGCTGGAGGCGGGGTACAATGAGCAGTTCTTC. The whole variable domain, filled in from reference TRBV7-2 and TRBJ2-1, reads GAGVSQSPSNKVTEKGKDVELRCDPISGHTALYWYRQSLGQGLEFLIYFQGNSAPDKSGLPSDRFSAERTGGSVSTLTIQRTQQEDSAVYLCASRGLEAGYNEQFFGPGTRLTVL.